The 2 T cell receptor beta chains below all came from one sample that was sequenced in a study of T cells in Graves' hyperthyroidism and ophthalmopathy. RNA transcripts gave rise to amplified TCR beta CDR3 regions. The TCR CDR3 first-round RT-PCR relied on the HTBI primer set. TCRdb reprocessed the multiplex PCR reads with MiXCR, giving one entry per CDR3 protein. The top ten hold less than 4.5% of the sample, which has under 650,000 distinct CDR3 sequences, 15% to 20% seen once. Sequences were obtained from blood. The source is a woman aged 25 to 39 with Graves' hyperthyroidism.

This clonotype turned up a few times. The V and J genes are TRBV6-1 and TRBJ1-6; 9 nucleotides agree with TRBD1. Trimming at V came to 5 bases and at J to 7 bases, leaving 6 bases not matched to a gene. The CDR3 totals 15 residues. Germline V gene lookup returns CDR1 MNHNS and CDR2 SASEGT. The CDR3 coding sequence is TGTGCCAGCAGTACCCGGGACAGGGCCAATTCACCCCTCCACTTT. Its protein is CASSTRDRANSPLHF.

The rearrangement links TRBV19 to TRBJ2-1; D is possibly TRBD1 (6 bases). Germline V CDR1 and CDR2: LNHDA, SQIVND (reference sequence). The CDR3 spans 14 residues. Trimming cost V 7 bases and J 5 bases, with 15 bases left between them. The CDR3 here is CASKRPGDDNEQFF. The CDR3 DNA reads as TGTGCCAGTAAGAGGCCAGGGGATGACAATGAGCAGTTCTTC.